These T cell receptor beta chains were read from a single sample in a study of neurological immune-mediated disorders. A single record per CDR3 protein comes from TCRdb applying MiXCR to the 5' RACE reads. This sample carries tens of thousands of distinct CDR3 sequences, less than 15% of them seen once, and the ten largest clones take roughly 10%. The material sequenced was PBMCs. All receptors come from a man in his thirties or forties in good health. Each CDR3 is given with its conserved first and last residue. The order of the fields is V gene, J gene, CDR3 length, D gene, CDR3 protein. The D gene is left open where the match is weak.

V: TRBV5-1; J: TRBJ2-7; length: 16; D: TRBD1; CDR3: CASSLGDSPRLYEQYF
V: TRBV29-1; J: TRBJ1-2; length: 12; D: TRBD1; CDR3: CIDRVANYGYTF
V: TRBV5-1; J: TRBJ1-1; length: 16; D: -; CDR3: CASSLGGALGNTEAFF
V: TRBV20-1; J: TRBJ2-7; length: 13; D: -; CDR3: CSARDPLAYEQYF
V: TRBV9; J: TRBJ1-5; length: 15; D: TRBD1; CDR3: CASSQGGMRNQPQHF
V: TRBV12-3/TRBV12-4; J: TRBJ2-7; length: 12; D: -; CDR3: CASSFPSYEQYF
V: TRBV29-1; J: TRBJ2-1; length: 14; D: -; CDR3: CSVVKAVSYNEQFF
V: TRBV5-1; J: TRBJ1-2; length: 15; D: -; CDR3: CASSLMAGLNKGYTF
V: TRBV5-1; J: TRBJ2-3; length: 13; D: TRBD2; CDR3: CASARGDTDTQYF
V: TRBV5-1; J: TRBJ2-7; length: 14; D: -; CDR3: CASSLDGTYYEQYF
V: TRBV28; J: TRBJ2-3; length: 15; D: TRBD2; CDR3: CASSSRAGGTDTQYF
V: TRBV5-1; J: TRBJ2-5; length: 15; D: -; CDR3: CASSLGRTNKETQYF
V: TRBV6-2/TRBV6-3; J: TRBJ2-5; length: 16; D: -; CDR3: CASSSSVGGSWETQYF
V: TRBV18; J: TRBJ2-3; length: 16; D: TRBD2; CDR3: CASSSGLAGATDTQYF
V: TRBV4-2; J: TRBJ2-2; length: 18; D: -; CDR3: CASSQDQTYVRSGGELFF
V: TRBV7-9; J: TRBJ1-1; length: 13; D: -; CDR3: CASTTRDRTEAFF
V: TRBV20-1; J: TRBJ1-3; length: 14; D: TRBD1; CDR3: CSARGGTGGGTIYF
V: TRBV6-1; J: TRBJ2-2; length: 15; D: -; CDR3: CASSDTGVGVGELFF
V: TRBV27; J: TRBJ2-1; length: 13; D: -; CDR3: CASSLFRHNEQFF
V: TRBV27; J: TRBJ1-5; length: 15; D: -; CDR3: CASSSGPGAGQPQHF
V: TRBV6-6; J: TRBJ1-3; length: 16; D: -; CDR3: CASSYGQSISGNTIYF
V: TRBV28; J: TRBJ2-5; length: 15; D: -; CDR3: CASTRVGPEGETQYF
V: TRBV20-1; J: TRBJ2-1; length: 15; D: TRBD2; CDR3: CSAGLGTSGTLKQFF
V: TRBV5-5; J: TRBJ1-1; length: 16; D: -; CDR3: CASSLPGQGLGTEAFF
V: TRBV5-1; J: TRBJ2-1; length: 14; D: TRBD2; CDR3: CATAAGGSYNEQFF